This T cell receptor beta chain was sequenced in a study of cytomegalovirus exposure and HLA in healthy donors. Study-level background: Previous work identified roughly 110 million unique TCR beta sequences from around 170 million T cells. General study results and limits: Per a prior analysis, the majority of TCR beta V segments were productive roughly 87% or roughly 30% of the time. Many donors carried some public TCRs, although rarity characterized most TCR sequences. A later analysis found TCR association rates differed by HLA locus, highest for DRB1 and lowest for HLA-C.

As regards this clone: Its antigen is not known.

The PCR used 60 Vbeta and 13 Jbeta primers. Clones were sequenced by immunoSEQ multiplex PCR, and TCRdb holds only the in-frame ones, with some missing. The repertoire consists of 210,000 or so clones, with about nine tenths occurring once and the leading ten covering around 1.2%. Deletions cut 5 bases from V and 8 bases from J, with 9 bases between. CDR1 and CDR2 from the germline V gene are SGHAT and FQNNGV. The CDR3 is 12 residues long. Input material: PBMCs. The chain combines TRBV11-2 with TRBJ1-4; D is uncertain. The TCR sequence derives from a young man in good health and CMV-seronegative. The CDR3 region has the DNA TGTGCCAGCAGCCAAAGCGGCGAAAAACTGTTTTTT. It yields the protein CASSQSGEKLFF.